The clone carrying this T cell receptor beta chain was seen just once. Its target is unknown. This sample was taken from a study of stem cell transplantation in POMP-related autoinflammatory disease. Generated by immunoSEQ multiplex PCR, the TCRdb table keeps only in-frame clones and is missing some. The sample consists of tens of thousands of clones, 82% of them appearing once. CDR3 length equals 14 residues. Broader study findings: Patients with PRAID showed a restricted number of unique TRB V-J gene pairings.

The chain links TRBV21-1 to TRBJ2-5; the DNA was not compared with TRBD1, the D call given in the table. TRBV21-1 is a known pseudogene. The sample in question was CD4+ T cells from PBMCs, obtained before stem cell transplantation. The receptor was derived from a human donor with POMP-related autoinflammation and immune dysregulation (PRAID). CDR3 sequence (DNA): TGTGCCAGCAGCAAACCGACAAACCAAGAGACCCAGTACTTC. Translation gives CASSKPTNQETQYF.